This passage covers 30 T cell receptor beta chains from one sample sequenced in a study of identifying expanded T cells in peripheral blood. Only in-frame clones appear in the TCRdb table, and some are missing; sequencing was by immunoSEQ multiplex PCR. The sample holds approximately 81,000 clones, 84% seen once. The sample taken for sequencing was blood. These receptors came from a person aged 18 to 70 in good health.

In its sample, this clone was seen a few times. The chain uses TRBV5-1 and TRBJ1-5, with D possibly being TRBD1 (5 bases). V was shortened by 2 bases and J by 2 bases, with 8 bases between the two germline ends. From germline, CDR1 is SGHRS and CDR2 YFSETQ. This CDR3 region has 14 residues. CDR3 bases: TGCGCCAGCAGCTTATTAGGGGGCAATCAGCCCCAGCATTTT. Translation gives CASSLLGGNQPQHF.

The chain recombines TRBV25-1 with TRBJ2-1, with 13 bases that match TRBD2. Germline CDR1 and CDR2: MGHDK and SYGVNS. The CDR3 extends over 12 amino acids. The V gene end was trimmed by 10 bases and the J gene end by 13 bases; junction bases not matched to a gene: 7. The CDR3 here is CATRGLAGIQFF. CDR3 sequence (DNA): TGTGCCACCCGGGGACTAGCGGGAATTCAGTTCTTC. Complete variable domain (other parts from reference TRBV25-1 and TRBJ2-1): EADIYQTPRYLVIGTGKKITLECSQTMGHDKMYWYQQDPGMELHLIHYSYGVNSTEKGDLSSESTVSRIRTEHFPLTLESARPSHTSQYLCATRGLAGIQFFGPGTRLTVL.

The V gene is TRBV9, the J gene TRBJ2-2, with 11 bases fitting TRBD2. CDR1 is SGDLS and CDR2 is YYNGEE in the germline V gene. The length of the CDR3 is 16 residues. Trimming removed 4 bases from V and 2 bases from J; junction bases left unmatched: 4. CDR3 region: CASSLLAGDNTGELFF. In DNA, the CDR3 is TGTGCCAGCAGCCTACTAGCGGGAGACAACACCGGGGAGCTGTTTTTT. The whole variable domain, remainder taken from reference TRBV9 and TRBJ2-2, is DSGVTQTPKHLITATGQRVTLRCSPRSGDLSVYWYQQSLDQGLQFLIQYYNGEERAKGNILERFSAQQFPDLHSELNLSSLELGDSALYFCASSLLAGDNTGELFFGEGSRLTVL.

About this clone itself: A read error may explain this, as a much larger clone is one base away. The V and J genes are TRBV4-2 and TRBJ2-7; D gene unclear. V lost 1 base to trimming and J lost 2 bases, with 9 bases between them. The germline gives CDR1 LGHNA, CDR2 YNFKEQ. This CDR3 has 14 amino acids. CDR3 in amino acids: CASSQVDGTYEQYF. In DNA form, the CDR3 reads TGTGCCAGCAGCCAAGTCGACGGCACCTACGAGCAGTACTTC.

The chain carries TRBV7-2 and TRBJ2-1; 11 nucleotides match TRBD2. J was trimmed by 4 bases and V by 4 bases; bases with no gene match: 6. The CDR3 is 16 residues long. Germline V gene lookup returns CDR1 SGHTA and CDR2 FQGNSA. This chain's CDR3 is CASSSQLAGAYNEQFF. The CDR3 DNA reads as TGTGCCAGCAGCTCCCAACTAGCGGGGGCGTACAATGAGCAGTTCTTC.

The chain has TRBV6-5 and TRBJ1-2, with 11 bases identical to TRBD1. Germline V CDR1 and CDR2: MNHEY, SVGAGI. There are 13 residues in the CDR3. The V and J ends lost 5 bases and 12 bases, in that order; junction bases with no gene match: 8. The CDR3 here is CASSTAGQGENTF. CDR3 in DNA: TGTGCCAGCAGTACGGCGGGACAGGGGGAGAACACCTTC.

The V and J genes are TRBV19 and TRBJ2-2; D may be TRBD1 or TRBD2 (5 bases each). CDR1 and CDR2 (germline): LNHDA, SQIVND (reference sequence). Trimming left V 1 base short and J 7 bases short, with 13 bases between. This CDR3 comprises 15 residues. CDR3 nucleotide sequence: TGTGCCAGTAGTATAGCGGGACCGGGCCACGGGGAGCTGTTTTTT. Encoded protein: CASSIAGPGHGELFF.

The V gene is TRBV10-3, the J gene TRBJ2-5, with no clear D. The V and J ends lost 3 bases and 4 bases respectively, with 3 bases between them. Germline-derived CDR1 and CDR2 are ENHRY and SYGVKD. There are 11 residues in the CDR3. CDR3 sequence (DNA): TGTGCCATCAGTGATTCAGAGACCCAGTACTTC. It is translated as CAISDSETQYF.

V gene TRBV20-1 combines with J gene TRBJ2-1; the D is unclear. The CDR3 is 10 residues long. Trimming left V 5 bases short and J 10 bases short, with 9 bases between. Germline values: CDR1 DFQATT, CDR2 SNEGSKA (reference sequence). CDR3 sequence: CSAGVPEQFF. The CDR3 DNA follows: TGCAGTGCTGGGGTTCCCGAGCAGTTCTTC.

This chain links TRBV16 with TRBJ1-5; the D gene is possibly TRBD1 (5 bases). This CDR3 has 14 residues. V lost 0 bases to trimming and J lost 7 bases, with 10 bases between them. Germline-derived CDR1 and CDR2 are KGHSY and FQNENV. CDR3 sequence reads: CASSQSPREQPQHF. The CDR3 DNA is TGTGCCAGCAGCCAATCCCCCAGGGAGCAGCCCCAGCATTTT.

This sequence joins TRBV2 and TRBJ1-5; D is unclear. The ends were cut back, 8 bases at V and 4 bases at J, with 12 bases in the middle. CDR3 size: 13 residues. CDR1 is SNHLY, CDR2 FYNNEI, per germline. CDR3 coding DNA: TGTGCCAGCGGGCTAGCGAGTAATCAGCCCCAGCATTTT. It encodes CASGLASNQPQHF.

The chain uses TRBV29-1 and TRBJ2-1; D not certain. The CDR3 has 14 residues. V was clipped by 3 bases and J by 7 bases, with 16 bases between them. Germline V gene data show CDR1 as SQVTM and CDR2 as ANQGSEA. CDR3 sequence: CSVESPERVNEQFF. The CDR3, as DNA: TGCAGCGTTGAGTCCCCAGAACGGGTTAATGAGCAGTTCTTC.

This clone is a singleton in its sample. The chain uses TRBV7-2 and TRBJ2-7; D ambiguous. V was shortened by 5 bases and J by 6 bases, with 17 bases between the two germline ends. The V gene's germline CDR1 is SGHTA and CDR2 FQGNSA. The CDR3 runs to 14 residues. The CDR3 DNA follows: TGTGCCAGCAGCCCGAAGACCCTCTCCCCCGAGCAGTACTTC. Its protein product is CASSPKTLSPEQYF. The full variable domain, rest sourced from reference TRBV7-2 and TRBJ2-7, is GAGVSQSPSNKVTEKGKDVELRCDPISGHTALYWYRQSLGQGLEFLIYFQGNSAPDKSGLPSDRFSAERTGGSVSTLTIQRTQQEDSAVYLCASSPKTLSPEQYFGPGTRLTVT.

This chain uses TRBV2 with TRBJ2-7; possibly TRBD1 or TRBD2 for D (5 bases each). Germline-derived CDR1 and CDR2 are SNHLY and FYNNEI. The germline V and J ends were trimmed by 1 base and 0 bases, with 13 bases remaining between them. The CDR3 runs 16 residues. CDR3 bases: TGTGCCAGCAGTGAAGGGGGGACGGGAAGCTCCTACGAGCAGTACTTC. Translated: CASSEGGTGSSYEQYF.

This chain uses TRBV19 with TRBJ1-3, with D possibly matching TRBD1 (6 bases). Per the germline V gene, CDR1 is LNHDA and CDR2 is SQIVND (reference sequence). V lost 6 bases to trimming and J lost 8 bases, with 20 bases between them. CDR3 size: 15 residues. The CDR3 reads CASRTGTENVDTIYF. The DNA for the CDR3 is TGTGCCAGTAGAACAGGGACCGAAAATGTGGACACCATATATTTT.

The chain joins TRBV6-5 to TRBJ1-2; tentatively, D is TRBD1 (5 bases). This CDR3 region has 16 residues. Per germline, CDR1 MNHEY and CDR2 SVGAGI. V shed 1 base and J shed 0 bases, with 12 bases lying between them. The DNA of the CDR3 is TGTGCCAGCAGTTACTTGACCGGGACGGCTAACTATGGCTACACCTTC. Translation: CASSYLTGTANYGYTF.

This chain connects TRBV7-9 to TRBJ2-7; D is uncertain. CDR1 and CDR2 (germline): SEHNR, FQNEAQ (reference sequence). This CDR3 is built from 16 residues. Trimming removed 3 bases at V and 4 bases at J, with 19 bases between. The CDR3 loop reads CASSLGGWRWGYEQYF. In nucleotides, the CDR3 is TGTGCCAGCAGCTTGGGTGGTTGGCGGTGGGGTTACGAGCAGTACTTC.

The chain links TRBV15 to TRBJ1-5; D not certain. The CDR3 contains 14 residues. Germline V gene sequence: CDR1 LNHNV, CDR2 YYDKDF (reference sequence). The V end lost 0 bases, the J end lost 12 bases, and 15 bases lay between the germline ends. CDR3 amino acids: CATSRDPTGFFQHF. The CDR3 DNA follows: TGTGCCACCAGCAGAGATCCCACCGGATTCTTCCAGCATTTT.

The chain carries TRBV19 and TRBJ2-3; D call uncertain. Per germline, CDR1 LNHDA and CDR2 SQIVND (reference sequence). The CDR3 has 11 amino acids. V lost 4 bases, J lost 5 bases, and 4 bases lay in between. CDR3 in amino acids: CASSTVDTQYF. In DNA form, the CDR3 reads TGTGCCAGTAGTACGGTAGATACGCAGTATTTT.

This chain links TRBV7-2 with TRBJ2-4; D tentatively reads TRBD1 or TRBD2 (5 bases each). This CDR3 is 13 amino acids long. CDR1 and CDR2 from the germline V gene are SGHTA and FQGNSA. Trimming removed 0 bases at V and 9 bases at J, with 9 bases between. CDR3 nucleotide sequence: TGTGCCAGCAGCTTAGCGGGGGACGCCATTCAGTACTTC. Translated: CASSLAGDAIQYF.

This clone came up once. This chain connects TRBV5-1 to TRBJ2-2, with D perhaps matching TRBD1 (5 bases). The germline V gene has CDR1 SGHRS and CDR2 YFSETQ. This CDR3 region has 14 residues. V was clipped by 0 bases and J by 6 bases, with 9 bases between them. The CDR3, as DNA: TGCGCCAGCAGCTTGGCCGCAGGGCCCGGGGAGCTGTTTTTT. This translates into CASSLAAGPGELFF.

The chain recombines TRBV25-1 with TRBJ1-1, with no clear D. The V gene's germline CDR1 is MGHDK and CDR2 SYGVNS. The CDR3 length is 14 residues. V was trimmed by 6 bases and J by 6 bases, leaving 17 bases between them. CDR3 nucleotide sequence: TGTGCCAGCAGACCCGACTCGGCGATCTCTGAAGCTTTCTTT. Protein product: CASRPDSAISEAFF.

J is TRBJ2-7 and V is TRBV7-3; TRBD2 aligns across 7 bases. Germline lookup yields CDR1 SGHTA and CDR2 FQGTGA. The CDR3 loop spans 17 amino acids. V trimming: 5 bases; J trimming: 3 bases; junction bases outside the gene matches: 16. The CDR3: CASSPPREERGVYEQYF. The CDR3 coding sequence is TGTGCCAGCAGCCCCCCGAGGGAGGAGCGGGGTGTCTACGAGCAGTACTTC.

This clone has a handful of counts. The V and J genes are TRBV19 and TRBJ1-5, with no clear D. There are 15 residues in the CDR3. Germline values: CDR1 LNHDA, CDR2 SQIVND (reference sequence). Trimming stripped 5 bases from V and 3 bases from J, with 14 bases between. CDR3: CASSPLGSNNQPQHF. The CDR3, as DNA: TGTGCCAGTAGTCCCCTTGGGTCCAACAATCAGCCCCAGCATTTT.

This chain links TRBV7-3 with TRBJ2-3, with D hard to call. Germline CDR1 is SGHTA and CDR2 is FQGTGA. This CDR3 has 15 residues. Trimming took off 1 base at V and 1 base at J, with 9 bases between the two ends. The CDR3 here is CASSLNPTGTDTQYF. The CDR3 DNA reads TGTGCCAGCAGCTTAAACCCTACTGGCACAGATACGCAGTATTTT.

This clone was recorded once. The CDR3 DNA follows: TGTGCCAGCAGTTTAATGGTATGGGGGAGGGTCGAGCAGTACTTC. Its translation is CASSLMVWGRVEQYF. This chain joins TRBV28 and TRBJ2-7, with TRBD2 matching 7 bases. The CDR3 loop spans 15 amino acids. Looked up from germline, CDR1 is MDHEN and CDR2 is SYDVKM. The V and J ends lost 2 bases and 6 bases, in that order; junction bases with no gene match: 10.

This rearrangement joins TRBV15 to TRBJ2-7; 8 bases map to TRBD1. The CDR3 has 20 amino acids. Germline trimming cut 0 bases from V and 6 bases from J; bases unmatched to any gene: 22. Looked up from germline, CDR1 is LNHNV and CDR2 is YYDKDF (reference sequence). This chain's CDR3 is CATSRDPSLPGQGDGSEQYF. CDR3 DNA sequence: TGTGCCACCAGCAGAGACCCCTCCCTACCTGGACAGGGAGACGGCTCCGAGCAGTACTTC.

This clone is a singleton in its sample. The gene calls are TRBV11-2 and TRBJ1-1; D remains unclear. The CDR3 totals 16 residues. Trimming took off 0 bases at V and 5 bases at J, with 16 bases between the two ends. Germline values: CDR1 SGHAT, CDR2 FQNNGV. This CDR3 is CASSLDFGQRRTEAFF. DNA of the CDR3: TGTGCCAGCAGCTTAGATTTCGGGCAAAGGAGGACTGAAGCTTTCTTT.

The J gene is TRBJ1-2, the V gene TRBV7-2; 7 positions match TRBD1. Germline V gene data show CDR1 as SGHTA and CDR2 as FQGNSA. The V and J ends lost 5 bases and 5 bases, in that order; junction bases with no gene match: 14. The CDR3 spans 16 residues. The CDR3 DNA reads as TGTGCCAGCAGCGGGAAAGGACAGGATGGGACTTATGGCTACACCTTC. Translated: CASSGKGQDGTYGYTF.

The J gene is TRBJ2-7, the V gene TRBV4-2; the match to TRBD2 covers 10 bases. Germline CDR1 reads LGHNA; CDR2 reads YNFKEQ. The trim removed 0 bases at V and 4 bases at J, leaving 15 bases unmatched. The CDR3 is 19 residues long. This chain's CDR3 is CASSQELGSGRANRYEQYF. CDR3 nucleotides: TGTGCCAGCAGCCAAGAACTTGGAAGCGGGAGGGCCAATCGGTACGAGCAGTACTTC.